The T cell receptor beta chain under discussion was sequenced for a study of T cells after yellow fever vaccination. Looking at the study overall: In the case of low-cell-number fractions, SMART-Seq v4 Ultra Low Input was used for preparation.

CDR1 is MNHEY, CDR2 SVGEGT, per germline. This CDR3 is 15 amino acids long. The V end lost 6 bases, the J end lost 0 bases, and 9 bases lay between the germline ends. General study results and limits: The study re-detected most primary-vaccination clones after the booster (approximately 96% CD4, roughly 90% CD8). Abundant clonotypes from the bulk population could have been carried over as contaminants into FACS-sorted repertoires. A limited proportion of clonotypes was detected within both the CD4 and CD8 compartments.

TCRdb re-analysed the 5' RACE reads in MiXCR, keeping a single row per CDR3 protein. The sample has some 240,000 distinct CDR3 sequences; about 5.2% are singletons. This clonotype was detected only a few times. Its matching antigen is unknown. This TCR came from a young man who received the YFV17D yellow fever vaccine. This chain links TRBV6-2 or TRBV6-3 with TRBJ1-6; D might be TRBD1 (5 bases). The specimen was CD4+ T cells sorted from PBMCs, collected on the day of the yellow fever booster vaccination. CDR3 in DNA: TGTGCCAGCAGGCCCGGGGCCTCCTATAATTCACCCCTCCACTTT. Its protein is CASRPGASYNSPLHF.